Listed below are T cell receptor beta chains from one sample, sequenced in a study of cytomegalovirus exposure and HLA in healthy donors. Generated by immunoSEQ multiplex PCR, the TCRdb table keeps only in-frame clones and is missing some. The data contain 80,000 to 90,000 clones, 75% of them seen just once; the ten biggest clones take up roughly 2%. What was sequenced was PBMCs. The receptor set was obtained from a man aged 40-55 years in good health and CMV-seronegative. CDR3s include the opening cysteine and the closing phenylalanine or tryptophan. D genes are given only for firm matches. The listing skips clone size in some rows; elsewhere it reads once, few, many or a size class.

len: 15; v_gene: TRBV5-1; abundance: NA; d_gene: NA; j_gene: TRBJ1-5; CDR3aa: CASSLDASGNQPQHF; CDR3nt: TGCGCCAGCAGCTTGGATGCGTCAGGGAATCAGCCCCAGCATTTT
len: 15; v_gene: TRBV28; abundance: NA; d_gene: NA; j_gene: TRBJ1-5; CDR3aa: CASSLGRGWNQPQHF; CDR3nt: TGTGCCAGCAGTTTAGGCAGGGGTTGGAATCAGCCCCAGCATTTT
len: 16; v_gene: TRBV7-3; abundance: NA; d_gene: TRBD2; j_gene: TRBJ2-3; CDR3aa: CASSPGGRGAGGAQYF; CDR3nt: TGTGCCAGCAGCCCCGGGGGGCGGGGGGCCGGGGGGGCGCAGTATTTT
len: 16; v_gene: TRBV6-6; abundance: NA; d_gene: TRBD1; j_gene: TRBJ2-2; CDR3aa: CASSYSTGGGTGELFF; CDR3nt: TGTGCCAGCAGTTACTCAACAGGGGGCGGAACCGGGGAGCTGTTTTTT
len: 13; v_gene: TRBV5-1; abundance: NA; d_gene: TRBD1; j_gene: TRBJ2-5; CDR3aa: CASTRGGLETQYF; CDR3nt: TGCGCCAGCACTCGAGGGGGCCTAGAGACCCAGTACTTC
len: 15; v_gene: TRBV23-1; abundance: NA; d_gene: NA; j_gene: TRBJ2-7; CDR3aa: CASSLQGVEEDEQYF; CDR3nt: TGCGCCAGCAGTCTACAGGGCGTCGAGGAGGACGAGCAGTACTTC
len: 13; v_gene: TRBV29-1; abundance: once; d_gene: NA; j_gene: TRBJ1-2; CDR3aa: CSVGPGWDDGYTF; CDR3nt: TGCAGCGTTGGGCCAGGGTGGGATGATGGCTACACCTTC
len: 15; v_gene: TRBV7-6; abundance: NA; d_gene: NA; j_gene: TRBJ1-1; CDR3aa: CASSLTGSGGTEAFF; CDR3nt: TGTGCCAGCAGCTTAACTGGATCGGGGGGGACTGAAGCTTTCTTT
len: 16; v_gene: TRBV7-9; abundance: NA; d_gene: NA; j_gene: TRBJ2-7; CDR3aa: CASSPKGWESSYEQYF; CDR3nt: TGTGCCAGCAGCCCTAAGGGATGGGAGAGCTCCTACGAGCAGTACTTC
len: 14; v_gene: TRBV6-4; abundance: few; d_gene: TRBD2; j_gene: TRBJ2-7; CDR3aa: CASSHLAGGQVQYF; CDR3nt: TGTGCCAGCAGTCACCTAGCGGGAGGGCAAGTGCAGTACTTC
len: 14; v_gene: TRBV19; abundance: many; d_gene: NA; j_gene: TRBJ1-6; CDR3aa: CARDRQPYNSPLHF; CDR3nt: TGTGCCAGAGACAGGCAGCCCTATAATTCACCCCTCCACTTT
len: 13; v_gene: TRBV7-9; abundance: few; d_gene: NA; j_gene: TRBJ2-1; CDR3aa: CASSNVSVHEQFF; CDR3nt: TGTGCCAGCAGCAACGTATCGGTCCATGAGCAGTTCTTC
len: 16; v_gene: TRBV7-8; abundance: NA; d_gene: NA; j_gene: TRBJ1-5; CDR3aa: CASSLLALRSNQPQHF; CDR3nt: TGTGCCAGCAGCTTACTAGCGCTACGGAGCAATCAGCCCCAGCATTTT
len: 17; v_gene: TRBV9; abundance: NA; d_gene: NA; j_gene: TRBJ2-6; CDR3aa: CASSVDAGLSGANVLTF; CDR3nt: TGTGCCAGCAGCGTAGATGCCGGACTGTCTGGGGCCAACGTCCTGACTTTC
len: 14; v_gene: TRBV6-5; abundance: once; d_gene: NA; j_gene: TRBJ2-3; CDR3aa: CASRRGTTTDTQYF; CDR3nt: TGTGCCAGCAGGAGAGGGACAACGACAGATACGCAGTATTTT
len: 15; v_gene: TRBV7-6; abundance: NA; d_gene: TRBD2; j_gene: TRBJ2-5; CDR3aa: CASSLASSGGETQYF; CDR3nt: TGTGCCAGCAGCTTAGCGTCTAGCGGGGGAGAGACCCAGTACTTC
len: 15; v_gene: TRBV7-3; abundance: NA; d_gene: TRBD2; j_gene: TRBJ2-3; CDR3aa: CASSLGGGGTDTQYF; CDR3nt: TGTGCCAGCAGCTTAGGCGGGGGTGGCACAGATACGCAGTATTTT
len: 14; v_gene: TRBV5-4; abundance: NA; d_gene: TRBD1; j_gene: TRBJ1-6; CDR3aa: CASSYDRGNSPLHF; CDR3nt: TGTGCCAGCAGCTACGACAGGGGTAATTCCCCCCTCCACTTT
len: 14; v_gene: TRBV6-5; abundance: NA; d_gene: NA; j_gene: TRBJ2-1; CDR3aa: CASSYSGGHNEQFF; CDR3nt: TGTGCCAGCAGTTACTCGGGGGGGCACAATGAGCAGTTCTTC
len: 15; v_gene: TRBV19; abundance: NA; d_gene: TRBD1; j_gene: TRBJ1-5; CDR3aa: CASSTGDSSNQPQHF; CDR3nt: TGTGCCAGTAGTACAGGGGACAGTAGCAATCAGCCCCAGCATTTT
len: 15; v_gene: TRBV5-1; abundance: few; d_gene: TRBD2; j_gene: TRBJ2-1; CDR3aa: CASSLDGGSFSEQFF; CDR3nt: TGCGCCAGCAGCTTGGATGGCGGGAGTTTTAGTGAGCAGTTCTTC
len: 14; v_gene: TRBV19; abundance: NA; d_gene: TRBD2; j_gene: TRBJ2-1; CDR3aa: CASRAGGSYNEQFF; CDR3nt: TGTGCCAGTAGGGCGGGGGGCTCCTACAATGAGCAGTTCTTC
len: 13; v_gene: TRBV6-1; abundance: NA; d_gene: NA; j_gene: TRBJ2-7; CDR3aa: CASTLFAGNEQYF; CDR3nt: TGTGCCAGCACCCTCTTTGCAGGCAACGAGCAGTACTTC
len: 12; v_gene: TRBV27; abundance: NA; d_gene: TRBD1; j_gene: TRBJ2-1; CDR3aa: CASSSQGGEQFF; CDR3nt: TGTGCCAGCAGTTCACAGGGGGGTGAGCAGTTCTTC
len: 16; v_gene: TRBV7-9; abundance: NA; d_gene: TRBD2; j_gene: TRBJ2-2; CDR3aa: CASTEAGRENTGELFF; CDR3nt: TGTGCCAGCACGGAAGCGGGGAGAGAAAACACCGGGGAGCTGTTTTTT
len: 15; v_gene: TRBV25-1; abundance: NA; d_gene: NA; j_gene: TRBJ1-2; CDR3aa: CASSDTGTPFYGYTF; CDR3nt: TGTGCCAGCAGTGATACCGGGACACCCTTCTATGGCTACACCTTC
len: 12; v_gene: TRBV7-2; abundance: few; d_gene: TRBD2; j_gene: TRBJ2-1; CDR3aa: CASSPWTSPGFF; CDR3nt: TGTGCCAGCAGCCCCTGGACTAGCCCGGGGTTCTTC
len: 16; v_gene: TRBV13; abundance: NA; d_gene: TRBD1; j_gene: TRBJ1-3; CDR3aa: CASSLTRTGAGNTIYF; CDR3nt: TGTGCCAGCAGCTTAACTCGGACAGGGGCTGGAAACACCATATATTTT
len: 15; v_gene: TRBV6-1; abundance: NA; d_gene: TRBD1; j_gene: TRBJ2-3; CDR3aa: CASSVGTVRTDTQYF; CDR3nt: TGTGCCAGCAGTGTAGGGACAGTACGCACAGATACGCAGTATTTT
len: 16; v_gene: TRBV28; abundance: NA; d_gene: TRBD1; j_gene: TRBJ1-2; CDR3aa: CASRTNRGLLSEGYTF; CDR3nt: TGTGCCAGCAGGACAAACAGGGGGCTGCTTTCTGAGGGCTACACCTTC
len: 14; v_gene: TRBV30; abundance: once; d_gene: TRBD2; j_gene: TRBJ2-5; CDR3aa: CAWSLAGSMETQYF; CDR3nt: TGTGCCTGGAGCCTAGCGGGATCAATGGAGACCCAGTACTTC
len: 16; v_gene: TRBV7-7; abundance: few; d_gene: TRBD1; j_gene: TRBJ2-2; CDR3aa: CASSKGTGINTGELFF; CDR3nt: TGTGCTAGCAGCAAAGGGACAGGGATCAACACCGGGGAGCTGTTTTTT
len: 13; v_gene: TRBV6-1; abundance: NA; d_gene: NA; j_gene: TRBJ1-1; CDR3aa: CASKTGWNTEAFF; CDR3nt: TGTGCCAGCAAAACAGGCTGGAACACTGAAGCTTTCTTT
len: 17; v_gene: TRBV9; abundance: NA; d_gene: NA; j_gene: TRBJ2-6; CDR3aa: CASSVESAGSGANVLTF; CDR3nt: TGTGCCAGCAGCGTAGAGAGTGCGGGCTCTGGGGCCAACGTCCTGACTTTC
len: 13; v_gene: TRBV27; abundance: NA; d_gene: TRBD1; j_gene: TRBJ1-1; CDR3aa: CASRDRDPAEAFF; CDR3nt: TGTGCCAGCAGGGACAGGGATCCAGCTGAAGCTTTCTTT
len: 13; v_gene: TRBV6-5; abundance: NA; d_gene: TRBD1; j_gene: TRBJ1-2; CDR3aa: CASSETGNYGYTF; CDR3nt: TGTGCCAGCAGCGAGACAGGGAACTATGGCTACACCTTC
len: 13; v_gene: TRBV6-5; abundance: NA; d_gene: NA; j_gene: TRBJ1-1; CDR3aa: CASSSDRNTEAFF; CDR3nt: TGTGCCAGCAGTTCGGACAGGAACACTGAAGCTTTCTTT
len: 12; v_gene: TRBV7-9; abundance: NA; d_gene: NA; j_gene: TRBJ1-1; CDR3aa: CASSDTGTEAFF; CDR3nt: TGTGCCAGCAGCGATACAGGGACTGAAGCTTTCTTT
len: 13; v_gene: TRBV10-3; abundance: NA; d_gene: NA; j_gene: TRBJ2-4; CDR3aa: CAISQGYKDIQYF; CDR3nt: TGTGCCATCAGTCAGGGGTATAAGGACATTCAGTACTTC
len: 15; v_gene: TRBV18; abundance: NA; d_gene: TRBD2; j_gene: TRBJ2-7; CDR3aa: CASSPGTSPTYEQYF; CDR3nt: TGTGCCAGCTCCCCCGGGACTAGCCCCACCTACGAGCAGTACTTC
len: 16; v_gene: TRBV6-5; abundance: NA; d_gene: NA; j_gene: TRBJ2-7; CDR3aa: CASSYSPGPLSYEQYF; CDR3nt: TGTGCCAGCAGTTACTCGCCAGGGCCTCTATCCTACGAGCAGTACTTC
len: 17; v_gene: TRBV27; abundance: NA; d_gene: NA; j_gene: TRBJ1-5; CDR3aa: CASSLAQGRGGNQPQHF; CDR3nt: TGTGCCAGCAGTTTGGCGCAGGGGAGAGGTGGCAATCAGCCCCAGCATTTT
len: 19; v_gene: TRBV28; abundance: NA; d_gene: TRBD2; j_gene: TRBJ2-7; CDR3aa: CASSAYPGLAGRVSYEQYF; CDR3nt: TGTGCCAGCAGTGCATACCCGGGACTAGCGGGGAGGGTATCCTACGAGCAGTACTTC
len: 17; v_gene: TRBV5-1; abundance: once; d_gene: NA; j_gene: TRBJ2-7; CDR3aa: CASSSAAQSGLSYEQYF; CDR3nt: TGCGCCAGCAGCTCCGCGGCCCAGAGCGGACTCTCCTACGAGCAGTACTTC
len: 16; v_gene: TRBV4-2; abundance: NA; d_gene: NA; j_gene: TRBJ2-5; CDR3aa: CASSQVSLGERETQYF; CDR3nt: TGTGCCAGCAGCCAAGTTTCGCTCGGGGAACGAGAGACCCAGTACTTC
len: 14; v_gene: TRBV29-1; abundance: once; d_gene: TRBD1; j_gene: TRBJ2-5; CDR3aa: CSGQGGLVGETQYF; CDR3nt: TGCAGCGGACAAGGGGGCCTCGTGGGGGAGACCCAGTACTTC
len: 13; v_gene: TRBV5-8; abundance: NA; d_gene: NA; j_gene: TRBJ1-1; CDR3aa: CASSSSYSDMAFF; CDR3nt: TGTGCCAGCAGCTCCTCATATTCCGACATGGCTTTCTTT